Listed below are T cell receptor beta chains from one sample, sequenced in a study of blood T cell repertoires in COVID-19. Using immunoSEQ multiplex PCR, the repertoire was profiled, and TCRdb retains in-frame clones only, with some absent. The top ten clones hold over 2% of a sample with around 100,000 clones, 85% of them seen once. Sequencing used peripheral blood. Receptors were obtained from a human donor in a cohort sampled during active COVID-19. The CDR3 runs from the conserved cysteine through the conserved F or W. A D gene is named only where the DNA matches it firmly.

CASSPADYDYTF,TRBV6-6,TRBJ1-2,.
CASRQGAGEAFF,TRBV10-2,TRBJ1-1,TRBD1
CASSQDFSGNTIYF,TRBV5-4,TRBJ1-3,.
CASSLTETGTGPGTFF,TRBV5-1,TRBJ2-1,TRBD1
CASRRTALYNEQFF,TRBV28,TRBJ2-1,.
CASTPILETQYF,TRBV2,TRBJ2-5,.
CASSLSTGRGADTQYF,TRBV2,TRBJ2-3,.
CASSLEPGGYTF,TRBV7-8,TRBJ1-2,.
CASSLGGRQDSPLHF,TRBV5-6,TRBJ1-6,.
CASSLIDSSNSPLHF,TRBV9,TRBJ1-6,.
CATSRDKAGGTIYGYTF,TRBV15,TRBJ1-2,TRBD1
CASSLVPAGELFF,TRBV12-3/TRBV12-4,TRBJ2-2,.
CASSFALGGGSTEAFF,TRBV7-9,TRBJ1-1,.
CASSLGGGGNEKLFF,TRBV5-4,TRBJ1-4,.
CATSDTTATDTQYF,TRBV24-1,TRBJ2-3,.
CASSVKQGTEAFF,TRBV19,TRBJ1-1,.
CASSLLGTGNTIYF,TRBV7-3,TRBJ1-3,.
CASSFVGTGIYEKLFF,TRBV5-4,TRBJ1-4,TRBD1
CASSYGASEDTQYF,TRBV6-6,TRBJ2-3,.
CASSVYPAARRGYTF,TRBV2,TRBJ1-2,.
CASIRLREDNEQFF,TRBV6-5,TRBJ2-1,TRBD2
CASSQLDGREAFF,TRBV23-1,TRBJ1-1,.
CASSQNRLAFF,TRBV3-1/TRBV3-2,TRBJ1-1,.
CASSLQGITNEKLFF,TRBV18,TRBJ1-4,.
CASSIGLYLSTDTQYF,TRBV19,TRBJ2-3,.
CASSQGGVEAFF,TRBV3-1/TRBV3-2,TRBJ1-1,.
CASSLGQASYEQYF,TRBV5-1,TRBJ2-7,.
CASTLHGTGVVDYGYTF,TRBV19,TRBJ1-2,TRBD1